Given below is one T cell receptor beta chain in context. What it binds is unknown. One junction end does not reproduce the germline sequence, and a read error may be involved. The sample comes from a study of CD8+CD57+ T cells in acquired aplastic anemia. Study-level points and caveats: The study identified more than 25 CD8+ CDR3 sequences shared by patients and controls.

TCR beta VDJ and CDR3 profiling used genomic DNA as template. TCRdb re-derived calls from the reads in MiXCR, one entry per CDR3 protein. This table has a few hundred thousand distinct CDR3 sequences, about 80% appearing once. Previously, flow cytometry had revealed CD8+CD57+ cell expansion in the patients chosen for sequencing. The sequence was collected from a human donor with aplastic anemia. Input material: sorted CD4+, CD8+, or CD8+CD57+ T cells (not recorded which) from PBMCs.

In DNA, the CDR3 is TGTGCCGCCAGCGGCCGGGGGCTAGCATACGAGGAGTACTTC. Amino acid sequence: CAASGRGLAYEEYF. This rearrangement joins TRBV7-2 to TRBJ2-7; D may be TRBD1 or TRBD2 (6 bases each). Germline V gene lookup returns CDR1 SGHTA and CDR2 FQGNSA. CDR3 size: 14 residues. Supplemented by reference TRBV7-2 and TRBJ2-7, the full variable domain reads GAGVSQSPSNKVTEKGKDVELRCDPISGHTALYWYRQSLGQGLEFLIYFQGNSAPDKSGLPSDRFSAERTGGSVSTLTIQRTQQEDSAVYLCAASGRGLAYEEYFGPGTRLTVT.